This section outlines one T cell receptor (beta chain) sequence together with its context. The repertoire was sequenced with immunoSEQ multiplex PCR; TCRdb's copy has only in-frame clones and lacks some. Of tens of thousands of clones detected, 60% to 80% appear once; the ten largest clones hold over 20%. The V gene lost 1 base and the J gene lost 0 bases, with 8 bases spanning the gap. CDR3 length: 15 amino acids. Per the germline V gene, CDR1 is MGHRA and CDR2 is YSYEKL. The data belong to a study of blood T cell repertoires in COVID-19. The TCR originated in a boy younger than 10 with active or convalescent COVID-19. What was sequenced was peripheral blood. The V and J genes are TRBV4-1 and TRBJ2-3, with D tentatively TRBD1 (5 bases). CDR3 in amino acids: CASSQGAGSTDTQYF. The CDR3 region has the DNA TGCGCCAGCAGCCAAGGGGCAGGGAGCACAGATACGCAGTATTTT.